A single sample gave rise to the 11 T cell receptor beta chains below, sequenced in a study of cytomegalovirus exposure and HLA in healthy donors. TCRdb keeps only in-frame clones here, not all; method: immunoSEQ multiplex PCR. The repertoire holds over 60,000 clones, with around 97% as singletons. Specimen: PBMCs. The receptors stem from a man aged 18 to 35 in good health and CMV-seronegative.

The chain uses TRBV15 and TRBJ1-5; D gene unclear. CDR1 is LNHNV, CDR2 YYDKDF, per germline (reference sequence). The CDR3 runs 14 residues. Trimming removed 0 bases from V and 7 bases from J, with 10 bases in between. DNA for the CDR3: TGTGCCACCAGCAGAGACCTGGCTAGGCAGCCCCAGCATTTT. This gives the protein CATSRDLARQPQHF.

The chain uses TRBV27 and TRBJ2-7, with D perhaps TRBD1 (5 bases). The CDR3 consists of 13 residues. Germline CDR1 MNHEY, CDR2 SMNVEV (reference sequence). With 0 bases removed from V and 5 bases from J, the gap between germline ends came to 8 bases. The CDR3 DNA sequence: TGTGCCAGCAGTTTATCAGGGGTGAACGAGCAGTACTTC. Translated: CASSLSGVNEQYF.

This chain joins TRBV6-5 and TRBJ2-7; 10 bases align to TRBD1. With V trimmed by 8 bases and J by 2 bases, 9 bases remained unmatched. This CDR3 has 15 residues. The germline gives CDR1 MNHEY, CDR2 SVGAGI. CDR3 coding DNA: TGTGCCAGCGGACAGGGGGTCTTTAGTCCCTACGAGCAGTACTTC. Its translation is CASGQGVFSPYEQYF.

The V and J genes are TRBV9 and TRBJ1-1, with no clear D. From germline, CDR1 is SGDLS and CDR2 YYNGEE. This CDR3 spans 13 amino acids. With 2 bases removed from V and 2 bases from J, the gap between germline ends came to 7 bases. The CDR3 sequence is CASSVLFNTEAFF. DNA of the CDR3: TGTGCCAGCAGCGTCCTCTTCAACACTGAAGCTTTCTTT.

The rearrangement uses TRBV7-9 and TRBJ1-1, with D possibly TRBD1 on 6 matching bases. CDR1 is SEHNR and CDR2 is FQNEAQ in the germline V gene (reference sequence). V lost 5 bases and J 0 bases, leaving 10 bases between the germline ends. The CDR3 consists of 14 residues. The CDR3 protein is CASSMDSVNTEAFF. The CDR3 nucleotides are TGTGCCAGCAGCATGGACAGTGTGAACACTGAAGCTTTCTTT.

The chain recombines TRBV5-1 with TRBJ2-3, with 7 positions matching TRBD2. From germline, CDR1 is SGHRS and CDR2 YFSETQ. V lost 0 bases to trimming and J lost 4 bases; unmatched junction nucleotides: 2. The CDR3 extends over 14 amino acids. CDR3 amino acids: CASSLGREADTQYF. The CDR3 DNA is TGCGCCAGCAGCTTGGGTCGGGAGGCAGATACGCAGTATTTT.

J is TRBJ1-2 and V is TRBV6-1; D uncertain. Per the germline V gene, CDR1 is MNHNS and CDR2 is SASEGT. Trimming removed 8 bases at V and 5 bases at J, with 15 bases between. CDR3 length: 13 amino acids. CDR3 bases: TGTGCCAGCTTCCCCATAGACAAGTATGGCTACACCTTC. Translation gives CASFPIDKYGYTF.

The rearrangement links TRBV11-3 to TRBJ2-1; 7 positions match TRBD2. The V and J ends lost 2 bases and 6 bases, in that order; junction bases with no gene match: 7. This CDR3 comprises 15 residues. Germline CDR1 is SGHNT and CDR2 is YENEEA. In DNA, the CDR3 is TGTGCCAGCAGCTTAAGTGGGAGGGCTGGCAATGAGCAGTTCTTC. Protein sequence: CASSLSGRAGNEQFF.

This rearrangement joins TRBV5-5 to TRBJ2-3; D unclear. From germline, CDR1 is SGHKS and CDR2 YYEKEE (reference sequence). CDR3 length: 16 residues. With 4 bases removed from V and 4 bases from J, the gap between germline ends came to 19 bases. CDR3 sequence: CASSPSGDFQSDTQYF. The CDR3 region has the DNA TGTGCCAGCAGCCCATCCGGTGATTTTCAATCAGATACGCAGTATTTT.

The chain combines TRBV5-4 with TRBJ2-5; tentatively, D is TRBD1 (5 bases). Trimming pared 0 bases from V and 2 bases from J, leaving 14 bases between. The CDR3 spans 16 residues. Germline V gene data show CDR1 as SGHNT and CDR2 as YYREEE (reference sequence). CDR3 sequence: CASSLGVQGPQETQYF. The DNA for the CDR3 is TGTGCCAGCAGCTTGGGGGTCCAGGGCCCACAAGAGACCCAGTACTTC.

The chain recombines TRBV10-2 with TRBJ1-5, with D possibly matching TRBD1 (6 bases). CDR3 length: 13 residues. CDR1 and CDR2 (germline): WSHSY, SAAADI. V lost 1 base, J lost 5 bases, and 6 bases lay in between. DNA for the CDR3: TGCGCCAGCAGTGAGTGGGGGCATCAGCCCCAGCATTTT. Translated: CASSEWGHQPQHF.